This T cell receptor beta chain was identified in a study of T cell responses to AZD1222 COVID-19 vaccine. Points from the study as a whole: Dominant at 160-218 and 743-854, vaccine-associated CD4 TCRs also spanned spike. In a largely white British group with more females than males, clonal diversity was possibly underestimated.

This CDR3 has 18 residues. From germline, CDR1 is LNHDA and CDR2 SQIVND (reference sequence). V dropped 6 bases and J dropped 0 bases, with 21 bases sitting between them. In regard to this clone: What it binds is unknown.

TCRdb keeps only in-frame clones here, not all; method: immunoSEQ multiplex PCR. The profile shows about 120,000 clones, about 91% of them singletons. V gene TRBV19 combines with J gene TRBJ2-4, with D possibly being TRBD1 or TRBD2 (5 bases each). The sample here was peripheral blood, taken 28 days after the second AZD1222 dose. This receptor was identified in an adult who received the AZD1222 COVID-19 vaccine. CDR3 coding DNA: TGTGCCAGTAGCACCAAGCAGGGAGTAAACTTAGCCAAAAACATTCAGTACTTC. Encoded protein: CASSTKQGVNLAKNIQYF.